This T cell receptor beta chain was obtained from a study of CD8 T cells in ankylosing spondylitis (TCRdb year 2017). In terms of the full investigation: The study profiled T cell receptor beta repertoires in healthy donors and ankylosing spondylitis patients to find disease-linked TCR variants. The full study cohort was made up of approximately 27 ankylosing spondylitis patients and some 100 healthy donors. Peripheral blood samples were taken, and synovial fluid was additionally collected from ankylosing spondylitis patients. Findings and caveats that apply to the study as a whole: Blood from ankylosing spondylitis patients appeared to be characterized by a TCR beta motif made up of 8 or 9 highly homologous amino acid variants. A CD8+ phenotype was shown by the disease-linked clones, which were found at relatively low frequencies in peripheral blood. The disease-linked clones were reported to be significantly enriched in matched synovial fluid samples from ankylosing spondylitis patients. Some motif variants were previously reported in synovial fluid and blood of reactive arthritis patients, suggesting common disease-initiation mechanisms.

Concerning this clonotype: Its antigen has not been determined. No base-level quality is on record; no much larger clone is a single base apart.

Sequencing took place on an Illumina MiSeq. TCR beta libraries were prepared by quantitative 5'-RACE with molecular barcodes. The study's own analysis went as follows. To identify disease-linked TCR variants, a new computational method was used, one built on a probabilistic model of VDJ rearrangement. TCRdb itself trimmed the public reads at Q25 with fastp, ran MiXCR and retained productive beta chains. Under each unique CDR3 protein, matching rows form one entry showing the most common genes and DNA. Here the V and J calls rest on TCRdb's processing, not on the authors' analysis. This sample has some 30,000 distinct CDR3 sequences in its table, and 11% to 15% of those were observed once. 36% of the sample comes from the top ten. From the cysteine through the phenylalanine, the CDR3 covers 12 amino acids. Only the CDR3 portion is preserved as DNA: 36 bases, with reading frame beginning at the first base. Sequences DFQATT (CDR1) and SNEGSKA (CDR2) are obtained from the germline V gene (reference sequence). V sheds 2 bases and J sheds 4 bases, leaving 6 bases between their ends.

Recombination connected TRBV20-1 to TRBJ1-5; the D gene is possibly TRBD1, with 6 bases matching. Sequencing was carried out using blood. This clonotype originated in a male donor with ankylosing spondylitis or in good health (not recorded which). The DNA sequence follows: TGCAGTGCTAGACAGGGGAATCAGCCCCAGCATTTT. Translated, this is CSARQGNQPQHF.